One sample yielded the 11 T cell receptor beta chains listed below, sequenced in a study of blood T cell repertoires in COVID-19. TCRdb's copy holds only in-frame clones and misses some; the assay was immunoSEQ multiplex PCR. The table lists 270,000 or so clones, 90% of them singletons. The sample comprised peripheral blood. The receptors come from a woman aged 55-70 years with COVID-19, enrolled during active disease.

The chain combines TRBV15 with TRBJ1-2, with D possibly TRBD1 on 5 matching bases. Germline-derived CDR1 and CDR2 are LNHNV and YYDKDF (reference sequence). V was pared by 2 bases and J by 3 bases, with 16 bases between. This CDR3 is 16 amino acids long. CDR3 in amino acids: CATSRTGLWGDYGYTF. The CDR3 DNA reads as TGTGCCACCAGCAGAACCGGACTCTGGGGGGACTATGGCTACACCTTC.

The rearrangement joins TRBV27 to TRBJ1-6; D not certain. The CDR3 extends over 12 amino acids. V was pared by 3 bases and J by 8 bases, with 5 bases between. Per germline, CDR1 MNHEY and CDR2 SMNVEV (reference sequence). CDR3 protein: CASSFSYSPLHF. The CDR3 DNA reads as TGTGCCAGCAGTTTTAGTTATTCACCCCTCCACTTT.

The chain is built from TRBV7-2 and TRBJ2-7; tentative D call: TRBD1 (5 bases). This CDR3 contains 14 residues. Trimming removed 1 base at V and 6 bases at J, with 13 bases between. Germline assignment: CDR1 SGHTA and CDR2 FQGNSA. The CDR3 DNA follows: TGTGCCAGCAGCTTAGTACAGGTCAATCGCGAGCAGTACTTC. Its translation is CASSLVQVNREQYF.

The J gene is TRBJ1-1, the V gene TRBV5-4; TRBD1 matches at 8 bases. V was clipped by 0 bases and J by 2 bases; unmatched bases: 6. Germline V lookup: CDR1 SGHNT, CDR2 YYREEE (reference sequence). This CDR3 has 16 amino acids. The CDR3 reads CASSLELQGANTEAFF. In DNA, the CDR3 is TGTGCCAGCAGCTTGGAGTTGCAGGGGGCTAACACTGAAGCTTTCTTT.

The rearrangement uses TRBV6-5 and TRBJ2-3, with D possibly being TRBD1 (7 bases). The V and J ends lost 2 bases and 4 bases respectively, with 10 bases between them. This CDR3 region has 14 residues. Per germline, CDR1 MNHEY and CDR2 SVGAGI. CDR3 nucleotide sequence: TGTGCCAGCAGTTACGACAGGGAGGCAGATACGCAGTATTTT. As protein: CASSYDREADTQYF.

The chain combines TRBV14 with TRBJ2-7, with TRBD1 as a possible D gene (5 bases). Deletions cut 4 bases from V and 0 bases from J, with 10 bases between. This CDR3 is 14 amino acids long. The V gene's germline CDR1 is SGHDN and CDR2 FVKESK. CDR3 sequence (DNA): TGTGCCAGCAGCCCGAGACAGAGCTCCTACGAGCAGTACTTC. Translating it yields CASSPRQSSYEQYF. Drawing the rest from reference TRBV14 and TRBJ2-7, the complete variable domain is EAGVTQFPSHSVIEKGQTVTLRCDPISGHDNLYWYRRVMGKEIKFLLHFVKESKQDESGMPNNRFLAERTGGTYSTLKVQPAELEDSGVYFCASSPRQSSYEQYFGPGTRLTVT.

The gene calls are TRBV7-9 and TRBJ1-6; D is ambiguous. The germline V gene has CDR1 SEHNR and CDR2 FQNEAQ (reference sequence). Trimming took 3 bases from V and 7 from J, leaving 10 bases between them. This CDR3 contains 14 residues. The CDR3 loop is CASSFPASNSPLHF. DNA for the CDR3: TGTGCCAGCAGCTTCCCGGCTAGCAATTCACCCCTCCACTTT.

The chain combines TRBV3-1 (or the pseudogene TRBV3-2) with TRBJ2-1, with D tentatively TRBD1 (5 bases). The CDR3 runs 14 residues. Germline CDR1 is LGHDT and CDR2 is YNNKEL (reference sequence). V lost 4 bases to trimming and J lost 7 bases, with 14 bases between them. The CDR3 here is CASSLLDQGNEQFF. In nucleotides, the CDR3 is TGTGCCAGCAGCCTCCTGGACCAGGGAAATGAGCAGTTCTTC.

This CDR3 is CATSPFPGNPLQETQYF. The DNA for the CDR3 is TGTGCCACCAGCCCCTTCCCAGGAAACCCCCTTCAAGAGACCCAGTACTTC. The J gene is TRBJ2-5, the V gene TRBV24-1; D is unclear. The CDR3 totals 17 residues. Germline-derived CDR1 and CDR2 are KGHDR and SFDVKD. Between the trimmed V and J ends, which lost 7 bases and 2 bases, there was a span of 22 bases.

This sequence joins TRBV6-2 or TRBV6-3 and TRBJ1-3; the match to TRBD1 covers 7 bases. There are 15 residues in the CDR3. The germline CDR1 and CDR2 sequences are MNHEY and SVGEGT. V was clipped by 5 bases and J by 3 bases; unmatched bases: 7. CDR3 in DNA: TGTGCCAGCAGTACCCAGGACAGGAGTGGAAACACCATATATTTT. Translation: CASSTQDRSGNTIYF.

This clone has only a few counts. The gene calls are TRBV7-3 and TRBJ2-3; 9 nucleotides agree with TRBD2. The J segment lost 1 base and the V segment lost 8 bases, leaving 7 bases of the junction unmatched. Germline V lookup: CDR1 SGHTA, CDR2 FQGTGA. The CDR3 totals 15 residues. CDR3 sequence: CASGLAGHRTDTQYF. The DNA for the CDR3 is TGTGCCAGCGGGCTAGCGGGGCACCGCACAGATACGCAGTATTTT.